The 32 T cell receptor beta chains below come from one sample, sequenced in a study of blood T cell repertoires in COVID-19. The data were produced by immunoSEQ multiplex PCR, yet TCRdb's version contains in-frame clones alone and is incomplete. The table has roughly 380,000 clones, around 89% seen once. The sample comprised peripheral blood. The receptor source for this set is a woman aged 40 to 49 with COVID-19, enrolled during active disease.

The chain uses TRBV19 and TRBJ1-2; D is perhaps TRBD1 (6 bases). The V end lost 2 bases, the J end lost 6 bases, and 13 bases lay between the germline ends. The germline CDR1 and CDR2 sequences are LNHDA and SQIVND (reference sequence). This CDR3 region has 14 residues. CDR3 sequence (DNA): TGTGCCAGTAGTATAAACAGGGCACTCGATGGCTACACCTTC. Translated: CASSINRALDGYTF.

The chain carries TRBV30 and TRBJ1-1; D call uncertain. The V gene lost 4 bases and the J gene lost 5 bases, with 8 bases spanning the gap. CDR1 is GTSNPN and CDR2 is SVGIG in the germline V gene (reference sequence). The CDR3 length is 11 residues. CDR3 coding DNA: TGTGCCTGGATGGGGAGGACTGAAGCTTTCTTT. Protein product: CAWMGRTEAFF.

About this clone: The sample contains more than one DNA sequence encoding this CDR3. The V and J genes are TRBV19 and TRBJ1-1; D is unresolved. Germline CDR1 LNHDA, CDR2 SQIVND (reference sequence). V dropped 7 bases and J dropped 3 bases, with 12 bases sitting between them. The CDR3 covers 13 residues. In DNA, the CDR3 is TGTGCCAGTACCCAAAAGAGGGACACTGAAGCTTTCTTT. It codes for CASTQKRDTEAFF. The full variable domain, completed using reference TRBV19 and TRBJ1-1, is DGGITQSPKYLFRKEGQNVTLSCEQNLNHDAMYWYRQDPGQGLRLIYYSQIVNDFQKGDIAEGYSVSREKKESFPLTVTSAQKNPTAFYLCASTQKRDTEAFFGQGTRLTVV.

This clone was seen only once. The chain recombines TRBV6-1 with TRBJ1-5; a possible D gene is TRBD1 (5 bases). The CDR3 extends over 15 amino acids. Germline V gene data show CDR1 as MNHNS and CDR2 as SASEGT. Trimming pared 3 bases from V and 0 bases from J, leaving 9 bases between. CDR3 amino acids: CASSDREYSNQPQHF. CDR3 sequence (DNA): TGTGCCAGCAGTGACAGGGAATATAGCAATCAGCCCCAGCATTTT.

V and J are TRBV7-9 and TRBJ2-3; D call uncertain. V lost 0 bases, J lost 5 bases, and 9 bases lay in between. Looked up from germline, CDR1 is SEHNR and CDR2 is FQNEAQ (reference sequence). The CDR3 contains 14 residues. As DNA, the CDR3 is TGTGCCAGCAGCTTAGCTCGGAGTAGAGATACGCAGTATTTT. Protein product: CASSLARSRDTQYF.

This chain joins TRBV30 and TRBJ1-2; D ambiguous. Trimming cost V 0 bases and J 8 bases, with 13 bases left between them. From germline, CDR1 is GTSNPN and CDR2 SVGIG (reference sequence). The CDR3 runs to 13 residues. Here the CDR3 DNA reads TGTGCCTGGAGTGTACGACTCTCCCACGGCTACACCTTC. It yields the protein CAWSVRLSHGYTF.

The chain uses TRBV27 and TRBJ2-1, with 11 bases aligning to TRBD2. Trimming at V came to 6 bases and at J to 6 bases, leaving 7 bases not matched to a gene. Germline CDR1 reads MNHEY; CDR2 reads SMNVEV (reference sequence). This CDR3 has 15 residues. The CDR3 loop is CASSRSGGAFNEQFF. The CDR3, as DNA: TGTGCCAGCAGCCGTAGCGGGGGGGCGTTCAATGAGCAGTTCTTC.

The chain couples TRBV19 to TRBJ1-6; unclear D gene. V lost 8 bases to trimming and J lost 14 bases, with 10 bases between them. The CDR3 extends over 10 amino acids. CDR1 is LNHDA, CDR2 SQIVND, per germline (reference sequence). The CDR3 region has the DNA TGTGCCAGTGGGGAGTTGGCCCTCCACTTT. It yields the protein CASGELALHF.

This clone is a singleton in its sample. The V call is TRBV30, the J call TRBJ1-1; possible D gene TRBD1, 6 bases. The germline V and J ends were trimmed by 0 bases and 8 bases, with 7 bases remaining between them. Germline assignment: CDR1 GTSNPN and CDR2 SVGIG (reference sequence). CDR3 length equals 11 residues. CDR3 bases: TGTGCCTGGAGTGTAGGGACAGAAGCTTTCTTT. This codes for CAWSVGTEAFF.

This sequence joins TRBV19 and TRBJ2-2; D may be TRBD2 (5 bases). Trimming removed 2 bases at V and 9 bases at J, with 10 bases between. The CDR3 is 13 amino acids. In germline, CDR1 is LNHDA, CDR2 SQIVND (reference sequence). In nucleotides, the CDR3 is TGTGCCAGTAGTATACGAGGGAACAGGGAGCTGTTTTTT. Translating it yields CASSIRGNRELFF.

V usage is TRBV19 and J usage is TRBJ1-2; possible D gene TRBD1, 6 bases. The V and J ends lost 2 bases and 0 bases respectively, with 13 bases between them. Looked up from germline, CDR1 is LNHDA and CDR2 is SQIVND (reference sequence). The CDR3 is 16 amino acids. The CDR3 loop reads CASSISTGRANYGYTF. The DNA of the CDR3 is TGTGCCAGTAGTATATCGACAGGCCGAGCTAACTATGGCTACACCTTC.

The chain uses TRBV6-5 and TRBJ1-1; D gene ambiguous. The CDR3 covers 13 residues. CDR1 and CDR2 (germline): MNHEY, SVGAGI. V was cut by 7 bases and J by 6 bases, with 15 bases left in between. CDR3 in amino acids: CASTPPQRAEAFF. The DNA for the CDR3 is TGTGCCAGCACCCCCCCCCAGCGCGCTGAAGCTTTCTTT.

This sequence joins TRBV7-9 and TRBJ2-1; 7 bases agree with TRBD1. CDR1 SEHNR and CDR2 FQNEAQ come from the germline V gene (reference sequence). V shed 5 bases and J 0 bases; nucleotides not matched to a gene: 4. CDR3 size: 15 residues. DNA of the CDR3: TGTGCCAGCAGCCCCCGGGACAGCTCCTACAATGAGCAGTTCTTC. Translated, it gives CASSPRDSSYNEQFF.

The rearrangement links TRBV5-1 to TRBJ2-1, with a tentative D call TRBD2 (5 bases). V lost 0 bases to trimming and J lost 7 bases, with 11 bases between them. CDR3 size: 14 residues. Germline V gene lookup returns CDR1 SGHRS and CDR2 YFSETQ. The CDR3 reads CASSLVSGTNEQFF. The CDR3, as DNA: TGCGCCAGCAGCTTGGTTTCGGGAACAAATGAGCAGTTCTTC.

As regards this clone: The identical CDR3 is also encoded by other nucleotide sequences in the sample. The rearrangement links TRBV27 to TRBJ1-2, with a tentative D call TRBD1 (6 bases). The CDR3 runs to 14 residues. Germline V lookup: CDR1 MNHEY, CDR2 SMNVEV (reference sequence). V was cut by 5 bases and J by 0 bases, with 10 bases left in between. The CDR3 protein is CASSPRQANYGYTF. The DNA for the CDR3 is TGTGCCAGCAGTCCCAGACAGGCTAACTATGGCTACACCTTC.

The CDR3 sequence is CAISEQGLAFGYTF. The DNA of the CDR3 is TGTGCCATCAGTGAACAGGGGCTAGCTTTCGGCTACACCTTC. J is TRBJ1-2 and V is TRBV10-3; TRBD1 aligns across 7 bases. With 3 bases clipped from V and 8 bases from J, the junction kept 9 bases outside the gene matches. Per germline, CDR1 ENHRY and CDR2 SYGVKD. CDR3 length: 14 amino acids.

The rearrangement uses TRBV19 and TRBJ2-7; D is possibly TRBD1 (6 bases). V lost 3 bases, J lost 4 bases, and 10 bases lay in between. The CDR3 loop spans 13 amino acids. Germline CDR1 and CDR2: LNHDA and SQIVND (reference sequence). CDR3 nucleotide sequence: TGTGCCAGTAGTATTCAGGGGCTATACGAGCAGTACTTC. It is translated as CASSIQGLYEQYF.

CDR3 region: CASGSQGDYGYTF. CDR3 in DNA: TGCGCCAGCGGTTCACAGGGCGACTATGGCTACACCTTC. This rearrangement joins TRBV5-1 to TRBJ1-2; a weak D match, TRBD1 (6 bases). Germline CDR1 reads SGHRS; CDR2 reads YFSETQ. This CDR3 comprises 13 residues. V lost 7 bases, J lost 3 bases, and 13 bases lay in between.

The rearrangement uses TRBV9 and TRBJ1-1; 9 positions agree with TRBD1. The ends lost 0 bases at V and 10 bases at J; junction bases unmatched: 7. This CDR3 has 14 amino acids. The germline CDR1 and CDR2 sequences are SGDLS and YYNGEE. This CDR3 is CASSVEQGARGAFF. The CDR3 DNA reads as TGTGCCAGCAGCGTAGAACAGGGGGCGCGGGGAGCTTTCTTT.

The CDR3 DNA reads TGCAGCGTTAAAACCCCAGAAAGTGTAAAACTGTTTTTT. Encoded protein: CSVKTPESVKLFF. The chain joins TRBV29-1 to TRBJ1-4; D is uncertain. CDR3 size: 13 residues. Germline CDR1 is SQVTM and CDR2 is ANQGSEA. V lost 5 bases and J 10 bases, leaving 17 bases between the germline ends.

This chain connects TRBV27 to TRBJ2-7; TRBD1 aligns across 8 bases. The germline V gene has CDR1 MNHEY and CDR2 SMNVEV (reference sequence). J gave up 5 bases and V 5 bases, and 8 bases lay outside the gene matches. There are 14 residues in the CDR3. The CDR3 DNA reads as TGTGCCAGCAGTCCCAGACAGGGGTGGGACGAGCAGTACTTC. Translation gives CASSPRQGWDEQYF.

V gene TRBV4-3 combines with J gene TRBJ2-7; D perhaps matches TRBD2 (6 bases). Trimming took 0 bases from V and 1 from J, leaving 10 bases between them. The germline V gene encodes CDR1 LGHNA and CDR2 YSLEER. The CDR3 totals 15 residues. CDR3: CASSQEAGESYEQYF. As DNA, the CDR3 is TGCGCCAGCAGCCAAGAAGCGGGCGAATCCTACGAGCAGTACTTC.

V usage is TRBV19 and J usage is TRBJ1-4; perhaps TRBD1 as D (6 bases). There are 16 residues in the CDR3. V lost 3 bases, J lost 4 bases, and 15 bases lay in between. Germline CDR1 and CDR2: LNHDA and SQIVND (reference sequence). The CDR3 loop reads CASSIQTGQLNEKLFF. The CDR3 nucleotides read TGTGCCAGTAGTATCCAAACAGGGCAACTTAATGAAAAACTGTTTTTT.

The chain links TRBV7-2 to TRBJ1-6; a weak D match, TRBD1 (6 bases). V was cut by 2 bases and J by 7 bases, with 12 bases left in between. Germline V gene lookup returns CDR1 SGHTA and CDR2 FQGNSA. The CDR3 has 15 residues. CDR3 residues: CASSLTGQFNSPLHF. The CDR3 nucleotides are TGTGCCAGCAGCTTAACGGGACAATTCAATTCACCCCTCCACTTT.

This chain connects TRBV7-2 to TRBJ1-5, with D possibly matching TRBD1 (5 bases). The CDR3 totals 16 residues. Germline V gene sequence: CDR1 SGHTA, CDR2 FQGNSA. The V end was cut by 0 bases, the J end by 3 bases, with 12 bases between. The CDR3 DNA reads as TGTGCCAGCAGCTTAGCGTCCAGGGCAGCCAATCAGCCCCAGCATTTT. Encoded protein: CASSLASRAANQPQHF.

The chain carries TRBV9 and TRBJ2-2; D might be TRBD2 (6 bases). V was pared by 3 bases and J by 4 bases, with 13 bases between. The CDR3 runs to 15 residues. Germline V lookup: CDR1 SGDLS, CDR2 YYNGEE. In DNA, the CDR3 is TGTGCCAGCAGCGGTGGGGGGTTGGGCACCGGGGAGCTGTTTTTT. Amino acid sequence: CASSGGGLGTGELFF.

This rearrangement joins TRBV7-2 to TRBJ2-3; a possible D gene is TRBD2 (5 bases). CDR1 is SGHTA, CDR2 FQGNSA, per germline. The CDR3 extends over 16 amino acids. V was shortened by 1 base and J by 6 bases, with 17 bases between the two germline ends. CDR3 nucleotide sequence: TGTGCCAGCAGCTTAGTCCCAAGCGGTGCGGCGGATACGCAGTATTTT. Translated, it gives CASSLVPSGAADTQYF.

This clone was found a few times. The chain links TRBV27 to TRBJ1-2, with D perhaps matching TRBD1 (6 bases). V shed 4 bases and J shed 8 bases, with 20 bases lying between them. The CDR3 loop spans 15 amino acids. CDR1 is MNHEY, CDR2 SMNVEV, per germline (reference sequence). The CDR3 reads CASSSAGAIRSGYTF. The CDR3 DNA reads TGTGCCAGCAGTTCTGCAGGGGCGATCCGGTCGGGCTACACCTTC.

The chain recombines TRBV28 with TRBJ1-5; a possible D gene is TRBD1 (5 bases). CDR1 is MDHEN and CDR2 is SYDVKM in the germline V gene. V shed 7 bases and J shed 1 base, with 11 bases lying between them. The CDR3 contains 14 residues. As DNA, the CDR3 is TGTGCCAGCACCCCGCCAGGGAGCAATCAGCCCCAGCATTTT. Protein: CASTPPGSNQPQHF.

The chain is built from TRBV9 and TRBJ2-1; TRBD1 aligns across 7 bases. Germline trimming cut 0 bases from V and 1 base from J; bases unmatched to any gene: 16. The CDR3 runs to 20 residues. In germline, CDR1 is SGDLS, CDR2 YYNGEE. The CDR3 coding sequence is TGTGCCAGCAGCGTAGATCTCGGGACAGACCAACCCGTTTCCTACAATGAGCAGTTCTTC. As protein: CASSVDLGTDQPVSYNEQFF.

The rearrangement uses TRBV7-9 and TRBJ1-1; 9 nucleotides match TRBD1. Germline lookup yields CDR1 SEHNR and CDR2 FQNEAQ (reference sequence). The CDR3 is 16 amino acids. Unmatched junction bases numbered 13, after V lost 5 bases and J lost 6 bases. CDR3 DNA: TGTGCCAGCAGCCCGGGACAGGGTGAATGGCGAGCTGAAGCTTTCTTT. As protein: CASSPGQGEWRAEAFF.

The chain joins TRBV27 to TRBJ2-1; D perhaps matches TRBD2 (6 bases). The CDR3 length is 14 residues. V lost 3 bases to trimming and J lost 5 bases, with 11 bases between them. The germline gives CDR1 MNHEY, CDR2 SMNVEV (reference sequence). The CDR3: CASSLDGSHNEQFF. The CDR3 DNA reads TGTGCCAGCAGTTTGGACGGGAGCCACAATGAGCAGTTCTTC.